A single sample is the source of the 24 T cell receptor beta chains below, sequenced in a study of T cell repertoires in cytomegalovirus infection. TCRdb re-derived calls from the reads in MiXCR, one entry per CDR3 protein. This sample yields around 530,000 distinct CDR3 sequences, of which about 26% are seen a single time; roughly 13% belongs to the top ten. Sequencing was carried out using PBMCs. The receptor set was obtained from a human donor in good health (CMV status not recorded). Some clones in this sample may be carry-over from other donors' samples.

This clonotype has more than one count but fewer than ten. V is TRBV29-1 and J is TRBJ1-2; D ambiguous. The CDR3 spans 10 residues. The V gene lost 5 bases and the J gene lost 8 bases, with 9 bases spanning the gap. The germline V gene has CDR1 SQVTM and CDR2 ANQGSEA. CDR3 in DNA: TGCAGCGTTTTTATCGACGGCTACACCTTC. The encoded protein is CSVFIDGYTF.

The chain carries TRBV6-1 and TRBJ2-7; 8 bases are a match to TRBD1. The V segment lost 4 bases and the J segment 0 bases; nucleotides outside the gene matches: 5. Germline V gives CDR1 MNHNS, CDR2 SASEGT. CDR3 length equals 15 residues. This chain's CDR3 is CASSAATGASYEQYV. In DNA form, the CDR3 reads TGTGCCAGCAGTGCGGCGACAGGGGCCTCCTACGAGCAGTACGTC.

This clonotype was found a few times. The CDR3, as DNA: TGTGCCAGCAGCCTGCTGGACTGGAGCTCCTACAATGAGCAGTTCTTC. Its protein is CASSLLDWSSYNEQFF. The rearrangement uses TRBV7-9 and TRBJ2-1; tentatively, D is TRBD2 (5 bases). This CDR3 region has 16 residues. Germline V gene data show CDR1 as SEHNR and CDR2 as FQNEAQ (reference sequence). V dropped 5 bases and J dropped 0 bases, with 14 bases sitting between them.

This chain uses TRBV20-1 with TRBJ1-3; no clear D. There are 16 residues in the CDR3. The V and J ends lost 1 base and 1 base respectively, with 14 bases between them. CDR1 DFQATT and CDR2 SNEGSKA come from the germline V gene (reference sequence). In DNA, the CDR3 is TGCAGTGCTAGAGCGGAGTTAGTGGCGTCTGGAAACACCATATATTTT. It codes for CSARAELVASGNTIYF.

The rearrangement links TRBV6-6 to TRBJ1-1; 8 positions match TRBD1. V shed 6 bases, J shed 3 bases, and the junction held 3 bases outside the gene matches. This CDR3 comprises 13 residues. Germline V gives CDR1 MNHNY, CDR2 SVGAGI (reference sequence). CDR3 residues: CASRTGEYTEAFF. CDR3 nucleotides: TGTGCCAGCAGGACAGGGGAGTACACTGAAGCTTTCTTT.

The V and J genes are TRBV5-8 and TRBJ2-1; no firm D call. Trimming removed 0 bases from V and 0 bases from J, with 10 bases in between. CDR1 and CDR2 from the germline V gene are SGHTS and YDEGEE. The CDR3 runs 16 residues. The DNA for the CDR3 is TGTGCCAGCAGCTTGGCCGGGCTCCCCTCCTACAATGAGCAGTTCTTC. Translation: CASSLAGLPSYNEQFF.

This sequence joins TRBV7-2 and TRBJ1-1, with D tentatively TRBD1 (6 bases). In germline, CDR1 is SGHTA, CDR2 FQGNSA. This CDR3 has 13 amino acids. Between the trimmed V and J ends, which lost 5 bases and 4 bases, there was a span of 11 bases. CDR3 loop: CASSAGQFTEAFF. The CDR3 DNA reads as TGTGCCAGCAGCGCCGGACAGTTCACTGAAGCTTTCTTT.

The chain joins TRBV7-6 to TRBJ2-6; D uncertain. The CDR3 has 12 residues. V lost 2 bases to trimming and J lost 16 bases, with 12 bases between them. Germline lookup yields CDR1 SGHVS and CDR2 FNYEAQ. CDR3 amino acids: CASSLRGGPLTF. The CDR3 coding sequence is TGTGCCAGCAGCTTACGCGGCGGACCGCTGACTTTC.

The CDR3 reads CASSYPTRQSVHTEAFF. The CDR3 nucleotides are TGTGCCAGCAGTTACCCAACAAGACAGAGCGTACACACTGAAGCTTTCTTT. The chain links TRBV6-2 or TRBV6-3 to TRBJ1-1; perhaps TRBD1 as D (5 bases). Trimming shortened V by 2 bases and J by 3 bases, and 19 bases separated the two germline ends. This CDR3 is built from 17 residues. The V gene's germline CDR1 is MNHEY and CDR2 SVGEGT.

In regard to this clonotype: A much bigger clone sits one base away, suggesting this may be a read error. The chain recombines TRBV7-2 with TRBJ1-2; D gene ambiguous. The CDR3 runs 13 residues. Germline loops: CDR1 SGHTA, CDR2 FQGNSA. The CDR3 DNA follows: TGTGCCAGCAGCTTAAACAGCCTCTATGGCTACGCCTTC. Encoded protein: CASSLNSLYGYAF.

This rearrangement joins TRBV6-2 or TRBV6-3 to TRBJ2-2, with 9 bases that match TRBD1. Germline CDR1 reads MNHEY; CDR2 reads SVGEGT. With 0 bases clipped from V and 3 bases from J, the junction kept 2 bases outside the gene matches. CDR3 length: 16 residues. The CDR3 sequence: CASSYSGTGYTGELFF. The CDR3 region has the DNA TGTGCCAGCAGTTACTCTGGGACAGGGTACACCGGGGAGCTGTTTTTT.

The table lists this clonotype with many counts. This sequence joins TRBV7-2 and TRBJ1-2, with a possible D match to TRBD1 (5 bases). The CDR3 runs 13 residues. CDR1 SGHTA and CDR2 FQGNSA come from the germline V gene. Trimming stripped 5 bases from V and 8 bases from J, with 15 bases between. CDR3 nucleotides: TGTGCCAGCAGCCCCCTCACACAGGCGGGCTACACCTTC. The encoded protein is CASSPLTQAGYTF.

This clonotype was recorded at least ten times. This chain uses TRBV28 with TRBJ1-5; TRBD1 might be the D (5 bases). Trimming shortened V by 2 bases and J by 6 bases, and 14 bases separated the two germline ends. CDR3 size: 15 residues. The germline V gene has CDR1 MDHEN and CDR2 SYDVKM. The CDR3, as DNA: TGTGCCAGCAGTTTACGCGTAGGGACGGGTCAGCCCCAGCATTTT. Its translation is CASSLRVGTGQPQHF. The variable domain in full, completed from reference TRBV28 and TRBJ1-5, reads DVKVTQSSRYLVKRTGEKVFLECVQDMDHENMFWYRQDPGLGLRLIYFSYDVKMKEKGDIPEGYSVSREKKERFSLILESASTNQTSMYLCASSLRVGTGQPQHFGDGTRLSIL.

This chain links TRBV2 with TRBJ2-7; TRBD2 is a possible D gene (6 bases). V dropped 4 bases and J dropped 3 bases, with 13 bases sitting between them. CDR1 is SNHLY and CDR2 is FYNNEI in the germline V gene. The CDR3 length is 14 residues. CDR3 DNA: TGTGCCAGCAGTGGCGCGGGGTTTTTCTACGAGCAGTACTTC. Protein product: CASSGAGFFYEQYF.

The table lists this clonotype with a few counts. The V and J genes are TRBV6-1 and TRBJ1-3; D call uncertain. V lost 7 bases, J lost 8 bases, and 15 bases lay in between. Germline V gene data show CDR1 as MNHNS and CDR2 as SASEGT. This CDR3 has 13 residues. In DNA form, the CDR3 reads TGTGCCAGCACTAAGACCGTGTCCGACACCATATATTTT. It codes for CASTKTVSDTIYF.

The CDR3 nucleotides read TGTGCCAGCTCACCGCAAGGGGGGAACTCCTACGAGCAGTACGTC. Its protein is CASSPQGGNSYEQYV. This chain uses TRBV18 with TRBJ2-7, with D perhaps being TRBD1 or TRBD2 (6 bases each). V was trimmed by 3 bases and J by 0 bases, leaving 12 bases between them. Per germline, CDR1 KGHSH and CDR2 LQKENI. The CDR3 runs to 15 residues.

The chain joins TRBV28 to TRBJ2-7, with a weak D call TRBD1 (5 bases). Germline CDR1 MDHEN, CDR2 SYDVKM. CDR3 size: 15 residues. The V end lost 5 bases, the J end lost 0 bases, and 14 bases lay between the germline ends. The CDR3 DNA reads TGTGCCAGCAGTCCCCTGGACACCTACTCCTACGAGCAGTACTTC. Translation: CASSPLDTYSYEQYF.

The V and J genes are TRBV14 and TRBJ2-4; no firm D call. The CDR3 is made up of 12 amino acids. Germline assignment: CDR1 SGHDN and CDR2 FVKESK. V gave up 0 bases and J gave up 9 bases, with 6 bases separating them. The CDR3 sequence: CASSQEGIIQYF. The CDR3 DNA follows: TGTGCCAGCAGCCAAGAGGGCATCATTCAGTACTTC.

This clonotype was seen a few times. This rearrangement joins TRBV19 to TRBJ2-1; 11 bases match TRBD2. V dropped 7 bases and J dropped 7; count of bases not matched to a gene: 6. The CDR3 runs to 14 residues. Germline CDR1 is LNHDA and CDR2 is SQIVND (reference sequence). The CDR3 loop reads CASKRVAGGNEQFF. The CDR3 DNA is TGTGCCAGTAAGAGGGTAGCGGGAGGGAATGAGCAGTTCTTC.

This sequence joins TRBV5-6 and TRBJ1-2; TRBD1 might be the D (6 bases). The ends were cut back, 2 bases at V and 8 bases at J, with 19 bases in the middle. CDR3 length: 15 residues. Germline lookup yields CDR1 SGHDT and CDR2 YYEEEE. CDR3 in DNA: TGTGCCAGCAGCTTCGGGACACTCGGAATAAACGGCTACACCTTC. It codes for CASSFGTLGINGYTF.

The J gene is TRBJ1-2, the V gene TRBV28; 8 bases align to TRBD1. CDR1 and CDR2 (germline): MDHEN, SYDVKM. The CDR3 loop spans 14 amino acids. The V gene end was trimmed by 6 bases and the J gene end by 4 bases; junction bases not matched to a gene: 7. The CDR3 sequence is CASSRRQGRYGYTF. CDR3 bases: TGTGCCAGCAGCCGTAGACAGGGGCGCTATGGCTACACCTTC.

There are many counts of this clonotype. The chain links TRBV7-6 to TRBJ2-5; 8 bases match TRBD2. J gave up 2 bases and V 0 bases, and 5 bases lay outside the gene matches. Germline-derived CDR1 and CDR2 are SGHVS and FNYEAQ. The CDR3 has 16 amino acids. The CDR3 coding sequence is TGTGCCAGCAGCTTAGCGGGACTAGGACGACAAGAGACCCAGTACTTC. As protein: CASSLAGLGRQETQYF.

This clonotype turned up a few times. The chain links TRBV20-1 to TRBJ1-6; TRBD1 matches 8 bases. This CDR3 is built from 15 residues. The V gene's germline CDR1 is DFQATT and CDR2 SNEGSKA (reference sequence). The junction had 11 bases not matched to a gene; V was cut back by 6 bases and J by 7 bases. The CDR3 here is CSAKPTGVGNSPLHF. The CDR3 DNA sequence: TGCAGTGCCAAACCGACAGGGGTAGGGAATTCACCCCTCCACTTT.

The chain joins TRBV23-1 to TRBJ2-2; possible D gene TRBD1, 6 bases. TRBV23-1 is marked as an open reading frame, function uncertain. The ends were cut back, 4 bases at V and 3 bases at J, with 18 bases in the middle. This CDR3 is built from 17 residues. The CDR3 protein is CASSPRPGQRYTGELFF. The CDR3 DNA sequence: TGCGCCAGCAGTCCCCGGCCCGGACAGCGGTACACCGGGGAGCTGTTTTTT.